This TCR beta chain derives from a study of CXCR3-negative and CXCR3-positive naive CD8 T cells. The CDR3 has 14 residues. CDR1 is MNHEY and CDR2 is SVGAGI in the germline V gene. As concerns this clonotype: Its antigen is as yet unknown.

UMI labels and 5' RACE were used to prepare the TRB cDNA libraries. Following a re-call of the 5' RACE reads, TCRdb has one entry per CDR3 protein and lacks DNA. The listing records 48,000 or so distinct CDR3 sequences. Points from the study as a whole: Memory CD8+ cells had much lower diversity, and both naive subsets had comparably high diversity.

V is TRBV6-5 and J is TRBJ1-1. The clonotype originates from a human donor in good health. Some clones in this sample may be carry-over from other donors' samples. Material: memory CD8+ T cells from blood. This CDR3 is CASKISPGLTEAFF.